The present T cell receptor (beta chain) was sequenced within a study of blood T cell repertoires in COVID-19. Per the original data handling: Amplification of reference gene primers provided the estimated nucleated cell counts. Clones were sequenced by immunoSEQ multiplex PCR, and TCRdb holds only the in-frame ones, with some missing. Clonal size and the V and J genes are those of that table, whereas D and trimming came from the DNA. The table shows 250,000 or so clones, with around nine tenths occurring only once. Germline V CDR1 and CDR2: GTSNPN, SVGIG (reference sequence). V lost 1 base and J lost 0, with 4 bases in between. The CDR3 has 12 residues.

The source material was PBMCs or T cells enriched from blood (not recorded which). J is TRBJ2-7 and V is TRBV30, with D unclear. The source of this sequence is a woman in her late teens or twenties who had recovered from COVID-19. The CDR3 region has the DNA TGTGCCTGGAGTGAAGCCTCCTACGAGCAGTACTTC. Translating gives CAWSEASYEQYF.